This T cell receptor (beta chain) was observed in a study of beta chain features in type 1 diabetes. Study as a whole: There were 90 million to 110 million sorted cells examined across all samples. Findings of the study overall: VDJ junctions sequenced from type 1 diabetes patients showed fewer insertions and more deletions. Type 1 diabetes patients had TCRB CDR3s that were shorter (moderately but significantly so) in all four CD4+ subsets.

Once sorted, every population was more than 98% pure. The V gene lost 1 base and the J gene lost 8 bases, with 5 bases spanning the gap. CDR1 and CDR2 from the germline V gene are SGHDN and FVKESK. This CDR3 has 11 residues. This clone occurred a few times. Its antigen is not identified. Expressed TCRB transcripts were sequenced because the entire RNA isolate underwent reverse transcription. Naive, central memory and regulatory T cell samples averaged roughly 3.8 million reads. Only in-frame clones appear in the TCRdb table, and some are missing; sequencing was by immunoSEQ multiplex PCR. The sample lists around 360,000 clones, over 9.5% occurring once.

This clonotype was obtained from a young woman with type 1 diabetes. Sequences were obtained from naive CD4+ T cells from blood. The chain links TRBV14 to TRBJ2-5, with D perhaps matching TRBD1 (5 bases). CDR3 residues: CASSQGGTQYF. CDR3 DNA sequence: TGTGCCAGCAGCCAAGGGGGCACCCAGTACTTC.